This record covers a single T cell receptor (beta chain). The antigen remains unidentified. This record comes from a study of human T cells and chemical hapten exposure. The overall study: Sensitization used 2% DPC on roughly 2 cm by roughly 2 cm upper inner arm skin.

Broader study findings: There were significantly more large CDR3 similarity clusters among expanded TCRs than among controls.

Each CDR3 protein is one row after TCRdb ran MiXCR on the RACE reads. The profile shows some 300,000 distinct CDR3 sequences, 5.5% of them singletons. Stated time point: pre-sensitization, week 0. Stated treatment: therapeutic diphenylcyclopropenone sensitization with weekly scalp DPC. Alopecia patients, 18 to 70 years old and DPC-suitable, served as donors. The study extracted total RNA from unfractionated whole blood. The ends were cut back, 2 bases at V and 10 bases at J, with 11 bases in the middle. The CDR3 has 12 amino acids. CDR1 and CDR2 (germline): LGHDT, YNNKEL (reference sequence). This sequence originates from a woman between 18 and 29 years old with alopecia areata. Some clones in this sample may be carry-over from other donors' samples. Here the sequenced sample was whole blood, taken in connection with sensitization to the hapten diphenylcyclopropenone (DPC). This chain joins TRBV3-1 and TRBJ1-1; maybe TRBD1 (6 bases). CDR3 coding DNA: TGTGCCAGCAGCCAATTCAGGGACACAGCTTTCTTT. Translation: CASSQFRDTAFF.